This TCR beta chain originates from a study of response to subunit inactivated influenza vaccine. Study findings and constraints: Researchers suggested that each seasonal influenza vaccination recruits few new T cells.

This clonotype was observed a few times. Its antigen is undetermined. Germline V CDR1 and CDR2: LNHNV, YYDKDF (reference sequence). This CDR3 spans 19 amino acids. The V and J ends lost 3 bases and 4 bases, in that order; junction bases with no gene match: 16. Using its own MiXCR run on the RT-PCR reads, TCRdb lists one record per CDR3 protein. The table lists some 500,000 distinct CDR3 sequences, approximately 13% of them singletons. The specimen was PBMCs from blood, collected 40 to 50 days after vaccination. The origin of this receptor is a man between 45 and 60 years old who received an inactivated influenza vaccine. The rearrangement links TRBV15 to TRBJ2-3, with 10 bases that match TRBD1. CDR3: CATSRYKGQRQGAADTQYF. In DNA form, the CDR3 reads TGTGCCACCAGCAGGTACAAGGGACAGAGACAGGGGGCTGCAGATACGCAGTATTTT. Combining the CDR3 with reference TRBV15 and TRBJ2-3 gives the whole variable domain DAMVIQNPRYQVTQFGKPVTLSCSQTLNHNVMYWYQQKSSQAPKLLFHYYDKDFNNEADTPDNFQSRRPNTSFCFLDIRSPGLGDTAMYLCATSRYKGQRQGAADTQYFGPGTRLTVL.